The rows below give T cell receptor beta chains drawn from one sample of a study of T cell responses to AZD1222 COVID-19 vaccine. TCRdb's copy holds only in-frame clones and misses some; the assay was immunoSEQ multiplex PCR. The sample lists 100,000 to 130,000 clones, about 89% occurring once. The sequenced sample was peripheral blood, obtained 28 days after the second AZD1222 dose. These receptors were collected from an adult who received the AZD1222 COVID-19 vaccine. The CDR3 runs from the conserved cysteine through the conserved F or W. Each record gives: clone size, V gene, D gene, J gene, CDR3 protein, CDR3 DNA. D genes are given only for firm matches. Clone sizes are given selectively: once, few, many, or a class where the clone is expanded.

-	TRBV19	-	TRBJ1-1	CASSPNTEAFF	TGTGCCAGTAGCCCAAACACTGAAGCTTTCTTT
-	TRBV5-1	TRBD1	TRBJ1-1	CASSLDRGRAEAFF	TGCGCCAGCAGCTTGGACAGGGGACGGGCTGAAGCTTTCTTT
-	TRBV7-7	-	TRBJ2-5	CASSPGTVGETQYF	TGTGCCAGCAGCCCGGGGACTGTCGGGGAGACCCAGTACTTC
-	TRBV5-8	-	TRBJ1-2	CASSKDSLSGYTF	TGTGCCAGCAGTAAGGACAGTCTAAGTGGCTACACCTTC
-	TRBV28	TRBD1	TRBJ1-5	CASSPGQGGQPQHF	TGTGCCAGCAGTCCCGGACAGGGGGGTCAGCCCCAGCATTTT
-	TRBV7-2	TRBD2	TRBJ2-1	CASSFALAGGYNEQFF	TGTGCCAGCAGCTTCGCCTTGGCGGGGGGGTACAATGAGCAGTTCTTC
once	TRBV30	-	TRBJ1-2	CAWIEGGGYGYTF	TGTGCCTGGATCGAGGGGGGGGGCTATGGCTACACCTTC
few	TRBV6-5	TRBD2	TRBJ2-7	CASSTTSGRYEQYF	TGTGCCAGCAGCACAACTAGCGGGAGGTACGAGCAGTACTTC
-	TRBV27	TRBD1	TRBJ1-2	CASSWGQGLNNYGYTF	TGTGCCAGCAGCTGGGGACAGGGGCTTAATAACTATGGCTACACCTTC
-	TRBV5-1	TRBD2	TRBJ2-2	CASSGGPGLADTGELFF	TGCGCCAGCAGCGGCGGACCGGGACTAGCGGACACCGGGGAGCTGTTTTTT
-	TRBV11-2	-	TRBJ1-3	CASSLDEAHTIYF	TGTGCCAGCAGCTTAGATGAGGCCCACACCATATATTTT
-	TRBV5-1	TRBD2	TRBJ2-5	CASSFSGGETQYF	TGCGCCAGCAGCTTTTCGGGGGGAGAGACCCAGTACTTC
-	TRBV30	TRBD2	TRBJ2-7	CAWARGRGLYEQYF	TGTGCCTGGGCTCGAGGGAGGGGCCTCTACGAGCAGTACTTC
-	TRBV7-2	-	TRBJ2-1	CASSQPGLVVNEQFF	TGTGCCAGCAGCCAGCCGGGTCTAGTTGTCAATGAGCAGTTCTTC
-	TRBV19	TRBD1	TRBJ2-7	CASSIPGGFYEQYF	TGTGCCAGTAGTATCCCAGGGGGATTCTACGAGCAGTACTTC
-	TRBV29-1	-	TRBJ1-1	CSVELTEAFF	TGCAGCGTTGAGTTGACTGAAGCTTTCTTT
-	TRBV19	-	TRBJ1-5	CASSMTGSGQPQHF	TGTGCCAGTAGTATGACGGGCAGCGGTCAGCCCCAGCATTTT
-	TRBV9	-	TRBJ1-5	CASSADSASNQPQHF	TGTGCCAGCAGCGCAGACAGTGCCAGCAATCAGCCCCAGCATTTT
-	TRBV7-9	-	TRBJ2-1	CASSLRQSYNEQFF	TGTGCCAGCAGCTTACGGCAGTCCTACAATGAGCAGTTCTTC
-	TRBV6-2/TRBV6-3	TRBD2	TRBJ2-3	CASSYSLADPTDTQYF	TGTGCCAGCAGTTACTCGCTAGCGGATCCCACAGATACGCAGTATTTT
-	TRBV5-1	-	TRBJ2-3	CASSQIAGRPTDTQYF	TGCGCCAGCAGCCAGATCGCGGGGCGACCTACAGATACGCAGTATTTT
-	TRBV14	TRBD1	TRBJ1-1	CASSQDRPGTGAAEAFF	TGTGCCAGCAGCCAAGATCGGCCGGGGACAGGGGCAGCTGAAGCTTTCTTT
once	TRBV3-1/TRBV3-2	-	TRBJ1-4	CASSLPLLTGEKLFF	TGTGCCAGCAGCCTCCCCTTATTGACAGGCGAAAAACTGTTTTTT
-	TRBV3-1/TRBV3-2	TRBD1	TRBJ1-1	CASSQGPGQADNTEAFF	TGTGCCAGCAGCCAAGGGCCGGGACAGGCCGATAACACTGAAGCTTTCTTT
once	TRBV19	-	TRBJ1-3	CASRTPGRVGNTIYF	TGTGCCAGTAGGACTCCAGGACGAGTTGGAAACACCATATATTTT
-	TRBV24-1	-	TRBJ2-6	CATSDRPTKSGANVLTF	TGTGCCACCAGTGACCGTCCTACAAAGTCTGGGGCCAACGTCCTGACTTTC
-	TRBV27	TRBD1	TRBJ1-4	CASSYTGATNEKLFF	TGTGCCAGCAGCTACACAGGGGCAACTAATGAAAAACTGTTTTTT
few	TRBV12-3/TRBV12-4	-	TRBJ2-7	CASSLTAEQYF	TGTGCCAGCAGTTTAACCGCCGAGCAGTACTTC
-	TRBV18	-	TRBJ1-2	CASSPWKGDGYTF	TGTGCCAGCTCACCATGGAAAGGGGATGGCTACACCTTC
-	TRBV9	-	TRBJ2-7	CASSGGRGSPYEQYF	TGTGCCAGCAGCGGGGGACGGGGGAGCCCCTACGAGCAGTACTTC
-	TRBV4-3	TRBD1	TRBJ2-6	CASSQVAAGGLSGANVLTF	TGCGCCAGCAGCCAAGTTGCGGCAGGGGGCCTCTCTGGGGCCAACGTCCTGACTTTC
-	TRBV10-3	TRBD2	TRBJ2-7	CAISESASGAYEQYF	TGTGCCATCAGTGAGTCGGCTAGCGGGGCTTACGAGCAGTACTTC
-	TRBV5-4	TRBD1	TRBJ1-4	CASSGTGGADEKLFF	TGTGCCAGCAGCGGGACAGGGGGCGCAGATGAAAAACTGTTTTTT
-	TRBV7-2	TRBD1	TRBJ2-7	CASSRHGTGEEQYF	TGTGCCAGCAGTCGACATGGGACAGGGGAGGAGCAGTACTTC
-	TRBV5-1	-	TRBJ1-3	CASSLAKQGNSGNTIYF	TGCGCCAGCAGCTTGGCCAAACAGGGCAACTCTGGAAACACCATATATTTT
-	TRBV15	TRBD1	TRBJ2-7	CATSRALTRQGVHEQYF	TGTGCCACCAGCAGAGCGTTGACGAGACAGGGGGTCCACGAGCAGTACTTC
-	TRBV14	-	TRBJ2-7	CASSQDVGSPSYEQYF	TGTGCCAGCAGCCAAGATGTGGGGTCTCCCTCCTACGAGCAGTACTTC
-	TRBV7-8	-	TRBJ1-5	CASSLTITSNQPQHF	TGTGCCAGCAGCTTGACCATCACGAGCAATCAGCCCCAGCATTTT
-	TRBV11-2	TRBD2	TRBJ2-1	CASSLWTSGTHEQFF	TGTGCCAGCAGCTTGTGGACTAGCGGGACCCATGAGCAGTTCTTC
-	TRBV6-5	-	TRBJ1-5	CASSYSGANQPQHF	TGTGCCAGCAGTTATTCTGGGGCCAATCAGCCCCAGCATTTT
-	TRBV24-1	-	TRBJ2-1	CATSDSSAPEQFF	TGTGCCACCAGTGACTCTTCAGCACCTGAGCAGTTCTTC
-	TRBV2	TRBD2	TRBJ2-1	CASTRRPAGGLDEQFF	TGTGCCAGCACTAGAAGGCCAGCGGGGGGGCTCGATGAGCAGTTCTTC